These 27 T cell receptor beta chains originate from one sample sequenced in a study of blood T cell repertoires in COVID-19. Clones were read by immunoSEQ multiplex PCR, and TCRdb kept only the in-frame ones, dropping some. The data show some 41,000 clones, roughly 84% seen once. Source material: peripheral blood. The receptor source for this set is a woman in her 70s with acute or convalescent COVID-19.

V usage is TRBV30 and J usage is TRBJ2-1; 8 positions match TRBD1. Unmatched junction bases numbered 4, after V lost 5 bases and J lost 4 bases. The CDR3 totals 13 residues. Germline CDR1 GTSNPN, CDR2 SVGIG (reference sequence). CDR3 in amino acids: CAWGWTGYNEQFF. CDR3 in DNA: TGTGCCTGGGGGTGGACAGGGTACAATGAGCAGTTCTTC.

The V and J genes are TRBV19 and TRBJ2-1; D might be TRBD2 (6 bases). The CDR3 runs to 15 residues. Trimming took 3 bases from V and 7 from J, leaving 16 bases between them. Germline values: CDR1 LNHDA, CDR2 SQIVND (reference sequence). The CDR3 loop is CASSISSGTSNEQFF. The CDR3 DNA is TGTGCCAGTAGTATCTCCTCAGGGACTTCTAATGAGCAGTTCTTC. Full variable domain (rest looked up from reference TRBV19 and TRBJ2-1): DGGITQSPKYLFRKEGQNVTLSCEQNLNHDAMYWYRQDPGQGLRLIYYSQIVNDFQKGDIAEGYSVSREKKESFPLTVTSAQKNPTAFYLCASSISSGTSNEQFFGPGTRLTVL.

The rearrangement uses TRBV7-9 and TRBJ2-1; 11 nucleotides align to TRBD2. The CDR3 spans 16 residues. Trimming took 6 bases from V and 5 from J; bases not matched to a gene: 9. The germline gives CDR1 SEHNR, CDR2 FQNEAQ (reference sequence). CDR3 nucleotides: TGTGCCAGCAGTACACATAGCGGGAGGGTAAACAATGAGCAGTTCTTC. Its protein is CASSTHSGRVNNEQFF.

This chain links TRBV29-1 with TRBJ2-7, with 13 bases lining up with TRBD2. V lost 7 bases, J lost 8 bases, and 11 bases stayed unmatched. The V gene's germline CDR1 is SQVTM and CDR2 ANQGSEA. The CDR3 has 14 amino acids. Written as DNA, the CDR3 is TGCAGCGCCGCCGAAACTAGCGGGAGGGAGAAGCAGTACTTC. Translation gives CSAAETSGREKQYF.

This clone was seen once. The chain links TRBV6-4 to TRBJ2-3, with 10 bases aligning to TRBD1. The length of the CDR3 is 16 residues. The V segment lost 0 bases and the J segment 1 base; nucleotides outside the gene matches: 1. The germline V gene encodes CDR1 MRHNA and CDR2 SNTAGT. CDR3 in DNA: TGTGCCAGCAGTGACTCGGGGACAGGGGGCACAGATACGCAGTATTTT. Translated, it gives CASSDSGTGGTDTQYF.

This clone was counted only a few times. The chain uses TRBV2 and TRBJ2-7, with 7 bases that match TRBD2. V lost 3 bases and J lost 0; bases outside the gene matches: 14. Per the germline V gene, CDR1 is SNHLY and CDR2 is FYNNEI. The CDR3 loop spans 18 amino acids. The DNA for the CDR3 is TGTGCCAGCAGTGATATCCAAATAAGCGGGACCTCCTCCTACGAGCAGTACTTC. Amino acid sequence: CASSDIQISGTSSYEQYF.

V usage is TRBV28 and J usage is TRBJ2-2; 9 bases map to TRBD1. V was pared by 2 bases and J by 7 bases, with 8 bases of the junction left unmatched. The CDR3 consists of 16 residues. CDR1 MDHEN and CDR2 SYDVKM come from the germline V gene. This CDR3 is CASSLAAGTGIGELFF. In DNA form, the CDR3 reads TGTGCCAGCAGTTTAGCCGCCGGGACAGGGATCGGGGAGCTGTTTTTT.

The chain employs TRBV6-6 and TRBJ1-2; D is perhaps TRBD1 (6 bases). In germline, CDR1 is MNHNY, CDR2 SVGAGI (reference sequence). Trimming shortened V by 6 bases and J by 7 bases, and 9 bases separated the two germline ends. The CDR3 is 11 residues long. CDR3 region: CASSPRGGYTF. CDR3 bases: TGTGCCAGCAGCCCCAGGGGTGGCTACACCTTC.

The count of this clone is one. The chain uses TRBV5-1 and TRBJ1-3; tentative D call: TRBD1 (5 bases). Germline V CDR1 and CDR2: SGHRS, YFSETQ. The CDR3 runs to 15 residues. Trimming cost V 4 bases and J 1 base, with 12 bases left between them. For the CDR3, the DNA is TGCGCCAGCAGCCTAAACGGGGGTTCTGGAAACACCATATATTTT. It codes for CASSLNGGSGNTIYF.

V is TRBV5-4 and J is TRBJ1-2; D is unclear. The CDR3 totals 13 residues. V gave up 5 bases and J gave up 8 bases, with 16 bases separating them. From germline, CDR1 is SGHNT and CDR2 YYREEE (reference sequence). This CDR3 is CASSVWGGIGYTF. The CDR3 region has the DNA TGTGCCAGCAGTGTTTGGGGAGGGATCGGCTACACCTTC.

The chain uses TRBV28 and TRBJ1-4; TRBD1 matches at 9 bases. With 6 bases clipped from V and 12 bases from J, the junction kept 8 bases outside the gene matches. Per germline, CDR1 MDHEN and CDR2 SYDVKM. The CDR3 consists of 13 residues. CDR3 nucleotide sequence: TGTGCCAGCAGACCGACAGGGGGGGGAGAACTGTTTTTT. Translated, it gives CASRPTGGGELFF. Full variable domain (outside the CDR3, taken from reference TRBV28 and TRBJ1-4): DVKVTQSSRYLVKRTGEKVFLECVQDMDHENMFWYRQDPGLGLRLIYFSYDVKMKEKGDIPEGYSVSREKKERFSLILESASTNQTSMYLCASRPTGGGELFFGSGTQLSVL.

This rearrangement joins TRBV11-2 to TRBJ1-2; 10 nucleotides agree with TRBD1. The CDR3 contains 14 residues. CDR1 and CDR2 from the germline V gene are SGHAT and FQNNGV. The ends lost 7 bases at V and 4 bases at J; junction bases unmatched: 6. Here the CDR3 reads CASTQDRGGYGYTF. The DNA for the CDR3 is TGTGCCAGCACCCAGGACAGGGGGGGCTATGGCTACACCTTC.

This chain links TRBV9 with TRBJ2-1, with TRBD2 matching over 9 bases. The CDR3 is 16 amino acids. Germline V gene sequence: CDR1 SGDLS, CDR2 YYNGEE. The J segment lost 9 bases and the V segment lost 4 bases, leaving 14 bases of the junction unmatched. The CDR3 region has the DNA TGTGCCAGCAGCCCCCAAGAAGCTAGCGGGAACGGTGAGCAGTTCTTC. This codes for CASSPQEASGNGEQFF. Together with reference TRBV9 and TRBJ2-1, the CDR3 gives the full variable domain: DSGVTQTPKHLITATGQRVTLRCSPRSGDLSVYWYQQSLDQGLQFLIQYYNGEERAKGNILERFSAQQFPDLHSELNLSSLELGDSALYFCASSPQEASGNGEQFFGPGTRLTVL.

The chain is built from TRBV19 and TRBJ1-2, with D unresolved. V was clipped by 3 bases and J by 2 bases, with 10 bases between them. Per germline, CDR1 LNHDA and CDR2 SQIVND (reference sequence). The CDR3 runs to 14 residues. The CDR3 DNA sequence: TGTGCCAGTAGTATTGGAGACTCAAACTATGGCTACACCTTC. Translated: CASSIGDSNYGYTF.

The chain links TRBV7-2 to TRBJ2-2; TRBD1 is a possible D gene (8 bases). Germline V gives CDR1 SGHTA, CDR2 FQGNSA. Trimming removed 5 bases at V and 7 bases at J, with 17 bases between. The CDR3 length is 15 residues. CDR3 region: CASSADRGGSGELFF. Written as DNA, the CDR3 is TGTGCCAGCAGCGCAGACAGGGGCGGGAGCGGGGAGCTGTTTTTT.

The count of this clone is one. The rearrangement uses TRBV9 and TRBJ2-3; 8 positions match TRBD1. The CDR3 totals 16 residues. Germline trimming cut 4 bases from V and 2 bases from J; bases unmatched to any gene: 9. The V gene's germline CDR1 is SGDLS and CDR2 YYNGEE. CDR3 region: CASSFHRQGITDTQYF. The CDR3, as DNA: TGTGCCAGCAGCTTCCACAGACAGGGGATCACAGATACGCAGTATTTT. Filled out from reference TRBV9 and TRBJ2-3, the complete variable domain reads DSGVTQTPKHLITATGQRVTLRCSPRSGDLSVYWYQQSLDQGLQFLIQYYNGEERAKGNILERFSAQQFPDLHSELNLSSLELGDSALYFCASSFHRQGITDTQYFGPGTRLTVL.

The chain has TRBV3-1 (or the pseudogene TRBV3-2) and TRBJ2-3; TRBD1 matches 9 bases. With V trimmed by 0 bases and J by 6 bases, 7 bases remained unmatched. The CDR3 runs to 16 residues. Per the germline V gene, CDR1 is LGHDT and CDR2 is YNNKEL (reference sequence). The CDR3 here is CASSQDWGQGGDTQYF. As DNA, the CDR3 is TGTGCCAGCAGCCAAGATTGGGGACAGGGCGGGGATACGCAGTATTTT.

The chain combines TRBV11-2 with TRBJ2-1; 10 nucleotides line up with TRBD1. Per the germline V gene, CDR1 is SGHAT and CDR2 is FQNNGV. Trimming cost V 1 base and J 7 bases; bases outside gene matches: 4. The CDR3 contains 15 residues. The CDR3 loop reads CASSLGQGAHNEQFF. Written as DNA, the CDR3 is TGTGCCAGCAGCTTAGGACAGGGGGCGCATAATGAGCAGTTCTTC.

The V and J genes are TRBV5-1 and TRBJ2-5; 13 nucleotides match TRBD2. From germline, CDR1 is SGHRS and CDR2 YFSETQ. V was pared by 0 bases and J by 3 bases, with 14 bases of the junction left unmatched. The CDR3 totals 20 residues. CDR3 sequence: CASSLAGTSGRAKSEETQYF. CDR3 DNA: TGCGCCAGCAGCTTGGCCGGCACTAGCGGGAGGGCGAAATCGGAAGAGACCCAGTACTTC.

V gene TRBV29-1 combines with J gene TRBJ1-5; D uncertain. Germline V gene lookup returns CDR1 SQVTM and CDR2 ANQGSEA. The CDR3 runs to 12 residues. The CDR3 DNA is TGCGCCCATGGGCAGCTCAATCAGCCCCAGCATTTT. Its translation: CAHGQLNQPQHF.

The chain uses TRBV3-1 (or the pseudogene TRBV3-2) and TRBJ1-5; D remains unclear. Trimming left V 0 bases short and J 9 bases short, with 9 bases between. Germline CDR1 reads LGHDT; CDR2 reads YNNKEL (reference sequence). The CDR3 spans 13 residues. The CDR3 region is CASSQDLKRPQHF. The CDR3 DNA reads TGTGCCAGCAGCCAAGATCTTAAGAGGCCCCAGCATTTT.

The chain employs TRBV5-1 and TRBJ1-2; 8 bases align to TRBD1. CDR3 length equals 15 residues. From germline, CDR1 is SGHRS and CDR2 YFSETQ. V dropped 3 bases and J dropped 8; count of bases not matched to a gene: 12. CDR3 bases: TGCGCCAGCAGCTGGCCGGACAGGGAGCAAGAAGGCTACACCTTC. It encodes CASSWPDREQEGYTF.

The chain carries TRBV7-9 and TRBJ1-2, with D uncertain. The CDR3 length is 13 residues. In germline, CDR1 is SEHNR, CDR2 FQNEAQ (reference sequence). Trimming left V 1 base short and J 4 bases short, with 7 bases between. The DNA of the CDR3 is TGTGCCAGCAGCTTAGTTGACTTCTATGGCTACACCTTC. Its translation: CASSLVDFYGYTF.

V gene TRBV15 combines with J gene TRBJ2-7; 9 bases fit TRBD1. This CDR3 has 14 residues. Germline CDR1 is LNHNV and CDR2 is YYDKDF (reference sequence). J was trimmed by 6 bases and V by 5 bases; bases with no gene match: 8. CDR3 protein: CATSSRQGEAEQYF. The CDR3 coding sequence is TGTGCCACCAGCTCTCGACAGGGGGAGGCCGAGCAGTACTTC. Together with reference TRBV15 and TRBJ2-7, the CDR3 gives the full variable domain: DAMVIQNPRYQVTQFGKPVTLSCSQTLNHNVMYWYQQKSSQAPKLLFHYYDKDFNNEADTPDNFQSRRPNTSFCFLDIRSPGLGDTAMYLCATSSRQGEAEQYFGPGTRLTVT.

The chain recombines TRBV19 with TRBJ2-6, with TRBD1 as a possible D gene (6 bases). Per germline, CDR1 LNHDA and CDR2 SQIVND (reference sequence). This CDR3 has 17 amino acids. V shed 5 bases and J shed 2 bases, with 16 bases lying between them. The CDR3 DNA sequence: TGTGCCAGTAGTGTCGACAGGCCCCTTACTGGGGCCAACGTCCTGACTTTC. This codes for CASSVDRPLTGANVLTF.

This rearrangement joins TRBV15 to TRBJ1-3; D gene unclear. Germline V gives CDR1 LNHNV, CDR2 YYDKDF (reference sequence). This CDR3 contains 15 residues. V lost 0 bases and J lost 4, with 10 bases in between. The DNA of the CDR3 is TGTGCCACCAGCAGAGATTATCAGGCCGGAAACACCATATATTTT. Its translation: CATSRDYQAGNTIYF.

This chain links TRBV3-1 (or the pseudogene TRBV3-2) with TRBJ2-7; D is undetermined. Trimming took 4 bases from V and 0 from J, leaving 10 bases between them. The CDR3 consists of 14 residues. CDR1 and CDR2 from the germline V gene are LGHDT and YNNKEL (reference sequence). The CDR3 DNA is TGTGCCAGCAGCCTCGTCAGGAACTCCTACGAGCAGTACTTC. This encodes CASSLVRNSYEQYF.